The clone carrying this T cell receptor (beta chain) ranks as medium-sized. Ahead of thyroid surgery, no patient had received treatment of any kind. The sample belongs to a study of metastatic and nonmetastatic thyroid tumors. Study in general: Where malignant and benign thyroid patients were concerned, repertoires were compared across blood and tumor or nodule tissue.

CDR1 and CDR2 (germline): MNHEY, SMNVEV (reference sequence). The CDR3 extends over 16 amino acids. Trimming removed 5 bases from V and 1 base from J, with 17 bases in between. In the authors' workflow: Variation in CDR3 across clinicopathological groups served as the basis for constructing a distant-metastasis classifier in papillary thyroid cancer. MiXCR was used by TCRdb to re-call the PCR reads. None of the V and J calls come from the authors' own analysis; TCRdb made them. Among just over 20,000 clones listed, 12% were seen once. This sequence was found in a male donor with papillary thyroid cancer or a benign thyroid nodule (not recorded which). Some clones in this sample may be carry-over from other donors' samples. The sequenced sample was blood. The chain combines TRBV27 with TRBJ1-2, with D perhaps TRBD1 (6 bases). CDR3: CASSPRGKGGNYGYTF. For the CDR3, the DNA is TGTGCCAGCAGTCCCCGAGGGAAAGGGGGTAACTATGGCTACACCTTC.